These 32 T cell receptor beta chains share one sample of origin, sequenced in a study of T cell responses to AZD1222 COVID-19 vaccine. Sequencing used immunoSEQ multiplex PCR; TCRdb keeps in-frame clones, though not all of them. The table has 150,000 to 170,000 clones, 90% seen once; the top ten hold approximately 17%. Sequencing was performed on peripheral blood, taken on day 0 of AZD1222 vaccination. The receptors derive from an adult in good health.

CDR3: CASSPDSPEQYF. The CDR3 region has the DNA TGTGCCAGCAGCCCCGACAGTCCCGAGCAGTACTTC. The genes are TRBV6-2 or TRBV6-3 and TRBJ2-7; maybe TRBD1 (5 bases). CDR3 size: 12 residues. Germline V lookup: CDR1 MNHEY, CDR2 SVGEGT. V was cut by 6 bases and J by 6 bases, with 12 bases left in between.

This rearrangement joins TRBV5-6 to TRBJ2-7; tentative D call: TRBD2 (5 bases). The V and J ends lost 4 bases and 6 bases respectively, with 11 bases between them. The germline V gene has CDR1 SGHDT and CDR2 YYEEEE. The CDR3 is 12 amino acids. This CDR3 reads CASSQERLEQYF. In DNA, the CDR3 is TGTGCCAGCAGCCAAGAGCGGCTCGAGCAGTACTTC.

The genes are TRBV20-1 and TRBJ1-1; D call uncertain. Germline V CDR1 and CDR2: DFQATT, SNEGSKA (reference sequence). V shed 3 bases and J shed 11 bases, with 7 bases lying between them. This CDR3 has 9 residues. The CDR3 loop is CSASRPAFF. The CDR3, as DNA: TGCAGTGCTAGCAGACCCGCTTTCTTT.

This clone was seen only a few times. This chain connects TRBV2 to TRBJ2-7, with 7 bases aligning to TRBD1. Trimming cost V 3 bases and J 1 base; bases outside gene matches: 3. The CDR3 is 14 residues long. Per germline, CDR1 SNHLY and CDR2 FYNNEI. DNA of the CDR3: TGTGCCAGCAGTGATAGCAGGGGGTCCTACGAGCAGTACTTC. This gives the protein CASSDSRGSYEQYF.

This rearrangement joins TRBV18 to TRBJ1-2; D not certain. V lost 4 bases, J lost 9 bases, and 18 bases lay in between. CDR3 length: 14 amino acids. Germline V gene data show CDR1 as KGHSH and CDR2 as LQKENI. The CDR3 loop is CASSLYRGEVSYTF. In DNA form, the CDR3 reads TGTGCCAGCTCACTTTACAGAGGTGAAGTCAGCTACACCTTC.

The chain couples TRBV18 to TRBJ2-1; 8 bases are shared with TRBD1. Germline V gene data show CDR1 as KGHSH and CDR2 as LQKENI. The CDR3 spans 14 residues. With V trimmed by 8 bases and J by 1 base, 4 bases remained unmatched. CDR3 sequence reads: CASVGTGSYNEQFF. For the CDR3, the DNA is TGTGCCAGCGTGGGGACAGGATCCTACAATGAGCAGTTCTTC.

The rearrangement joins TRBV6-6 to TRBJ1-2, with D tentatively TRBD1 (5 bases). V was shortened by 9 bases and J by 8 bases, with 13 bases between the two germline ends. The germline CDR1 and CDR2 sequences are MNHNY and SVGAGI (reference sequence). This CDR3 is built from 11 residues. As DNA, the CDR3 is TGTGCCAGTAATCAGGGAACCGGCTACACCTTC. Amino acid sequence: CASNQGTGYTF.

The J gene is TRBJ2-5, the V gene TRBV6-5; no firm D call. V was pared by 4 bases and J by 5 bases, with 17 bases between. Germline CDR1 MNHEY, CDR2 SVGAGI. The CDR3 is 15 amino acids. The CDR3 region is CASSLLRLGRETQYF. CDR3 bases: TGTGCCAGCAGTTTACTGAGACTCGGTCGGGAGACCCAGTACTTC.

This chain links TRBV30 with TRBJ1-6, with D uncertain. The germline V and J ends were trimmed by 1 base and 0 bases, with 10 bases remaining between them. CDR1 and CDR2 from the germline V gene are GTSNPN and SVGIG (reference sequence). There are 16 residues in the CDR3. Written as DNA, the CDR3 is TGTGCCTGGAGTGGACGGGCAAGCTCCTATAATTCACCCCTCCACTTT. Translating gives CAWSGRASSYNSPLHF.

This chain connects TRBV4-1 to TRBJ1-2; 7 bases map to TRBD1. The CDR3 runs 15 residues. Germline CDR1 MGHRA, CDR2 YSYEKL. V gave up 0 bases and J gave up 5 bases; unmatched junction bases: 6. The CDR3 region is CASSQEGNRGYGYTF. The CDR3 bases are TGCGCCAGCAGCCAAGAGGGTAACAGGGGATATGGCTACACCTTC.

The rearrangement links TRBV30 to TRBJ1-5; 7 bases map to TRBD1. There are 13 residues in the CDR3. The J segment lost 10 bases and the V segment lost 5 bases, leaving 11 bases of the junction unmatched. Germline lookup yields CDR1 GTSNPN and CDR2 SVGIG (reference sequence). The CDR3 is CAWGGQTLEPQHF. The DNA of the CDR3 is TGTGCCTGGGGGGGACAGACCCTAGAACCCCAGCATTTT.

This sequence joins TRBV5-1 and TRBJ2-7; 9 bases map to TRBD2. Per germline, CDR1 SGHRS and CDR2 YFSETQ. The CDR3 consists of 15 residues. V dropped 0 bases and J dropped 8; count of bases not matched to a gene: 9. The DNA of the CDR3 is TGCGCCAGCAGCTTGGGGGTTAGCGGGGGTCGAAAGCAGTACTTC. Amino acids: CASSLGVSGGRKQYF.

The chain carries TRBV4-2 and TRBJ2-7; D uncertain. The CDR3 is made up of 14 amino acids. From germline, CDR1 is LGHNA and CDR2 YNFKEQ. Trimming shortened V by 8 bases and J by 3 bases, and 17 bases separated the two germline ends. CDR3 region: CASQPSGRNYEQYF. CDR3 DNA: TGTGCCAGCCAACCGTCCGGGCGAAACTACGAGCAGTACTTC.

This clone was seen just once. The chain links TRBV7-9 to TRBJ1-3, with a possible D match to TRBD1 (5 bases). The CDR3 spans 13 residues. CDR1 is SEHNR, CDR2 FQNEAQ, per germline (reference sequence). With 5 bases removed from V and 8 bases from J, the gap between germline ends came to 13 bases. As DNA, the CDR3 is TGTGCCAGCAGCCTAGGGGTAGTGGACACCATATATTTT. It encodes CASSLGVVDTIYF.

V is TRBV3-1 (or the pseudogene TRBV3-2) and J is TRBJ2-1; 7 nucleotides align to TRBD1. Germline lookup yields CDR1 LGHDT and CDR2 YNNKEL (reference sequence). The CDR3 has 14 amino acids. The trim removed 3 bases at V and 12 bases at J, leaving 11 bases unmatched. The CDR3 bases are TGTGCCAGCAGCCAGAGCGACAGGGCGGGCACGCAGTTCTTC. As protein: CASSQSDRAGTQFF.

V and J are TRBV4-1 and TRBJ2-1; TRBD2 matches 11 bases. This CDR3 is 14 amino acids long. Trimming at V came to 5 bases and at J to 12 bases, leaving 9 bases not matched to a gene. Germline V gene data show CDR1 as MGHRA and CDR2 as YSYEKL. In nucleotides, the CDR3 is TGCGCCAGCAGCTACGTAGCGGGGGGGCTCGGGCAGTTCTTC. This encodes CASSYVAGGLGQFF.

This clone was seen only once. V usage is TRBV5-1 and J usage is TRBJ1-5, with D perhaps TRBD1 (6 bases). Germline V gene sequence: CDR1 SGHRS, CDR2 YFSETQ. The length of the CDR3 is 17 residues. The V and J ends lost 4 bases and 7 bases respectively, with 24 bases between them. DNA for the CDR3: TGCGCCAGCAGCCCCATACCGGGTCCCGAAGGGGGACAGCCCCAGCATTTT. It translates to CASSPIPGPEGGQPQHF.

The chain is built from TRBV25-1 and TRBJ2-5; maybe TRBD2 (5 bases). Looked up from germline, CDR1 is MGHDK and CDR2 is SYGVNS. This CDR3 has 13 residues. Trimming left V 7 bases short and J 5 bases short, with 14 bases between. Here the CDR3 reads CASTGLTGETQYF. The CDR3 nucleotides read TGTGCCAGCACCGGACTTACGGGGGAGACCCAGTACTTC.

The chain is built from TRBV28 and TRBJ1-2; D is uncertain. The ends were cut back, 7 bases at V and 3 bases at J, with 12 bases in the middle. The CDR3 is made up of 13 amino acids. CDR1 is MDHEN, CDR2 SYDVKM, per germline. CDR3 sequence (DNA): TGTGCCAGCAACGTAAGGACCCACTATGGCTACACCTTC. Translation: CASNVRTHYGYTF.

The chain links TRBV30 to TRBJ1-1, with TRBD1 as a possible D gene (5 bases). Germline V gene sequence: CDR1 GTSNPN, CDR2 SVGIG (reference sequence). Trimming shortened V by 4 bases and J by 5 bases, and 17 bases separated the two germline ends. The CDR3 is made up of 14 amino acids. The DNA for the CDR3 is TGTGCCTGGACCAATATTCGGCGGACAACTGAAGCTTTCTTT. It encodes CAWTNIRRTTEAFF.

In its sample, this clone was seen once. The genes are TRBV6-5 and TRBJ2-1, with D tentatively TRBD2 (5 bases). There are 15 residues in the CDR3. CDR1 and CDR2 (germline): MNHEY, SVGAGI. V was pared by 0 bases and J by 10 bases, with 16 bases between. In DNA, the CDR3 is TGTGCCAGCAGTTACTCTGACGGAGGTGAAGGGGAGCAGTTCTTC. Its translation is CASSYSDGGEGEQFF.

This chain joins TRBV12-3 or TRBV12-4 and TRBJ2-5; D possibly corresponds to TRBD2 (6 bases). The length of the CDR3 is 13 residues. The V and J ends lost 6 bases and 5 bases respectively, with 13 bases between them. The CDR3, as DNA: TGTGCCAGCAGCTGGACTACCCGGGAGACCCAGTACTTC. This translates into CASSWTTRETQYF.

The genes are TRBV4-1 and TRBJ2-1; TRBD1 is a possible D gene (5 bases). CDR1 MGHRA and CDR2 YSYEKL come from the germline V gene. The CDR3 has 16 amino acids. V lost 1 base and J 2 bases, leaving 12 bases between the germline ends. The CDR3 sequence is CASSQGWTDTYNEQFF. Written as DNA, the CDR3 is TGCGCCAGCAGCCAAGGATGGACGGACACCTACAATGAGCAGTTCTTC.

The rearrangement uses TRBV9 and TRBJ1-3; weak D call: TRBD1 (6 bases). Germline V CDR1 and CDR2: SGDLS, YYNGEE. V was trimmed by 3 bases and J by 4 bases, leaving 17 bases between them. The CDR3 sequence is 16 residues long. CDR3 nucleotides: TGTGCCAGCAGCGCAAGTACAGGGTACCCGGGAAACACCATATATTTT. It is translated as CASSASTGYPGNTIYF.

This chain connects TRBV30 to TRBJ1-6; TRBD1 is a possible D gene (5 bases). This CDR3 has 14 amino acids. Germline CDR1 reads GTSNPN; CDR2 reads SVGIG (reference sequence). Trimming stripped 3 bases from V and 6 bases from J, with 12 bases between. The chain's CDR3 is CAWSEDIFNSPLHF. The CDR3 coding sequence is TGTGCCTGGAGCGAGGACATCTTTAATTCACCCCTCCACTTT.

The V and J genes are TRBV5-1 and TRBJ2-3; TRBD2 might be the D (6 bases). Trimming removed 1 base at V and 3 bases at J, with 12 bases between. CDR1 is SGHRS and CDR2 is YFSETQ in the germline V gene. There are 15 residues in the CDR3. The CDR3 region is CASSLRGFETDTQYF. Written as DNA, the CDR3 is TGCGCCAGCAGCTTGCGGGGGTTCGAGACAGATACGCAGTATTTT.

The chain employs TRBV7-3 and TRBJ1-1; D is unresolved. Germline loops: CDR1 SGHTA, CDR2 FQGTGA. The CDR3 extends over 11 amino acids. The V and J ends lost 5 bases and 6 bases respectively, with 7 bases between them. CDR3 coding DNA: TGTGCCAGCAGCGGCGGCCCTGAAGCTTTCTTT. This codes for CASSGGPEAFF.

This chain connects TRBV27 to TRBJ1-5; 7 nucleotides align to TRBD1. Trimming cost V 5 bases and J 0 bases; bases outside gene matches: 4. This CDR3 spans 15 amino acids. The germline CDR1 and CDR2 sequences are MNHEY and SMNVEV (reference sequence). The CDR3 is CASSIRGPSNQPQHF. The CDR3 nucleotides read TGTGCCAGCAGTATAAGGGGGCCTAGCAATCAGCCCCAGCATTTT.

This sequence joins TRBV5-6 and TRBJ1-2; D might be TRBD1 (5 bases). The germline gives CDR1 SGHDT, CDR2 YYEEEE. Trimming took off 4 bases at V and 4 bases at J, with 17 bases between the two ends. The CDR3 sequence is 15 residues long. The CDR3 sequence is CASSPPIGGTYGYTF. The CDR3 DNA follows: TGTGCCAGCAGCCCACCAATCGGGGGTACCTATGGCTACACCTTC. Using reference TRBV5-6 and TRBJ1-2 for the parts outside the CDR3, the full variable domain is DAGVTQSPTHLIKTRGQQVTLRCSPKSGHDTVSWYQQALGQGPQFIFQYYEEEERQRGNFPDRFSGHQFPNYSSELNVNALLLGDSALYLCASSPPIGGTYGYTFGSGTRLTVV.

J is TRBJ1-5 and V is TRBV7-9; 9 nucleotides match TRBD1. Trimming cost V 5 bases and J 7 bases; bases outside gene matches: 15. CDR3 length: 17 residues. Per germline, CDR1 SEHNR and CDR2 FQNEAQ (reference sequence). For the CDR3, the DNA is TGTGCCAGCAGCGAACCGGGACAGGGAGGTCATTGGCAGCCCCAGCATTTT. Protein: CASSEPGQGGHWQPQHF.

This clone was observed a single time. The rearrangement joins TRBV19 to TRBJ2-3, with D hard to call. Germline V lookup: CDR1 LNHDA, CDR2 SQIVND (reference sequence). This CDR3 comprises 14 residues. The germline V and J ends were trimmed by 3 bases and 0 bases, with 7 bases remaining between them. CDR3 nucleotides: TGTGCCAGTAGTATCTGGGGAAGCACAGATACGCAGTATTTT. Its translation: CASSIWGSTDTQYF.

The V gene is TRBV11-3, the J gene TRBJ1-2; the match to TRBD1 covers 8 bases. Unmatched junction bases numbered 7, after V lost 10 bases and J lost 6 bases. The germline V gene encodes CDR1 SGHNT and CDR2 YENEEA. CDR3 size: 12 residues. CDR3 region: CATRQGKNGYTF. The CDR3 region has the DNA TGTGCCACGCGACAGGGGAAGAATGGCTACACCTTC.